These 6 T cell receptor beta chains share one sample of origin, sequenced in a study of shared clonotypes between healthy human individuals. Sequencing used immunoSEQ multiplex PCR; TCRdb keeps in-frame clones, though not all of them. The data hold 85,000 to 100,000 clones, with 60% to 70% observed a single time. The sequenced material came from memory CD8+ T cells sorted from blood. Subset meaning: CD45RO+ cells pooled with CCR7-negative TemRA cells. The receptors derive from a man younger than 45 in good health.

The table lists this clone with a count of one. The rearrangement uses TRBV19 and TRBJ2-7; TRBD2 aligns across 9 bases. V lost 5 bases to trimming and J lost 2 bases; unmatched junction nucleotides: 7. CDR1 is LNHDA, CDR2 SQIVND, per germline (reference sequence). The CDR3 contains 15 residues. This CDR3 reads CASSVQLAGTYEQYF. The CDR3 DNA sequence: TGTGCCAGTAGTGTGCAGCTAGCGGGAACCTACGAGCAGTACTTC.

V is TRBV21-1 and J is TRBJ1-2. TRBV21-1 is a pseudogene locus. The CDR3 runs to 17 residues. The CDR3 bases are TGTGCCAGCAGCAAACGGATGAGTCAGGCAGGAGGGTATGGCTACACCTTC. The encoded protein is CASSKRMSQAGGYGYTF.

The chain uses TRBV6-5 and TRBJ2-7; no definite D call. Trimming took off 8 bases at V and 0 bases at J, with 8 bases between the two ends. The CDR3 is made up of 12 amino acids. Germline V lookup: CDR1 MNHEY, CDR2 SVGAGI. CDR3 sequence reads: CASGVNSYEQYF. DNA for the CDR3: TGTGCCAGCGGGGTAAACTCCTACGAGCAGTACTTC.

The rearrangement joins TRBV10-1 to TRBJ2-5, with no clear D. V dropped 2 bases and J dropped 5 bases, with 6 bases sitting between them. CDR3 length equals 12 residues. CDR1 is WNHNN and CDR2 is SYGVQD in the germline V gene (reference sequence). The CDR3 here is CASSEEGETQYF. The CDR3 nucleotides read TGCGCCAGCAGTGAGGAAGGGGAGACCCAGTACTTC.

This clone was picked up a small number of times. V is TRBV27 and J is TRBJ2-7; either TRBD1 or TRBD2 may fit D (7 bases each). Trimming pared 0 bases from V and 6 bases from J, leaving 15 bases between. The germline gives CDR1 MNHEY, CDR2 SMNVEV (reference sequence). There are 15 residues in the CDR3. CDR3 in amino acids: CASSLSPTGRGEQYF. CDR3 DNA: TGTGCCAGCAGTTTATCCCCGACAGGGAGGGGCGAGCAGTACTTC.

This sequence joins TRBV7-2 and TRBJ2-3; D is uncertain. This CDR3 comprises 13 residues. V lost 5 bases, J lost 2 bases, and 8 bases lay in between. The germline V gene has CDR1 SGHTA and CDR2 FQGNSA. CDR3 region: CASSIENTDTQYF. CDR3 sequence (DNA): TGTGCCAGCAGCATCGAAAACACAGATACGCAGTATTTT.